The 18 T cell receptor beta chains listed next were all sequenced from one sample in a study of CXCR3-negative and CXCR3-positive naive CD8 T cells. Study-wide findings and caveats: Relative to CXCR3-negative naive cells, CXCR3-positive naive cells had more hydrophobic TRB CDR3s.

Libraries of TRB cDNA were made by 5' RACE and carried UMIs. Using the 5' RACE reads, TCRdb records one entry per CDR3 protein without DNA. Listed are some 150,000 distinct CDR3 sequences; around 0.41% falls within the top ten. These receptors lack a known antigen. The sequenced sample consisted of naive CXCR3+ CD8+ T cells from blood. Subset meaning: CD45RO-CCR7+CD27+CD95- naive CD8+ T cells expressing CXCR3 (TNR3+). These receptor sequences come from a human donor in good health. Some clones in this sample may be carry-over from other donors' samples.

CDR3 sequence: CASSLARTGGFSEDTQYF. The J gene is TRBJ2-3, the V gene TRBV5-1; the D call of TRBD1 rests on TCRdb alone, since no DNA is present to check it. CDR1 is SGHRS and CDR2 is YFSETQ in the germline V gene. This CDR3 spans 18 amino acids.

The chain carries TRBV5-1 and TRBJ1-1; the TRBD1 assignment by TCRdb is unverifiable without DNA. Germline lookup yields CDR1 SGHRS and CDR2 YFSETQ. The CDR3 spans 17 residues. The CDR3 sequence: CASSYNRDGIMNTEAFF.

V and J are TRBV28 and TRBJ2-1; TCRdb indicates TRBD2, and absent DNA this call remains unverified. This CDR3 has 16 residues. The germline CDR1 and CDR2 sequences are MDHEN and SYDVKM. CDR3 in amino acids: CASSGSVREGRWGRFF.

The CDR3 sequence is CASSTSGLLNTEAFF. The chain couples TRBV4-1 to TRBJ1-1; TCRdb proposes TRBD1, but this gene call is untestable without DNA. CDR3 length: 15 amino acids. From germline, CDR1 is MGHRA and CDR2 YSYEKL.

The chain is built from TRBV20-1 and TRBJ2-1; TCRdb names TRBD1, which stays unverified in the absence of DNA. CDR1 and CDR2 from the germline V gene are DFQATT and SNEGSKA (reference sequence). CDR3 length: 13 residues. This CDR3 is CSASYRVYNEQFF.

V and J are TRBV4-3 and TRBJ1-4; the D call of TRBD1 rests on TCRdb alone, since no DNA is present to check it. The CDR3 consists of 14 residues. Germline loops: CDR1 LGHNA, CDR2 YSLEER. The CDR3 spells CASSPGTANEKLSF.

The chain uses TRBV6-2 or TRBV6-3 and TRBJ2-7; TCRdb reports TRBD2, a call that lacks DNA to check it against. The CDR3 totals 19 residues. The germline gives CDR1 MNHEY, CDR2 SVGEGT. CDR3 loop: CASSPDHGLAASPSYEQYF.

This chain connects TRBV5-5 to TRBJ2-7; checking the TCRdb D call of TRBD2 is not possible without DNA. The CDR3 runs to 16 residues. Germline V gives CDR1 SGHKS, CDR2 YYEKEE (reference sequence). The CDR3 is CASSSYREDPSYEQYF. Full variable domain (outside the CDR3, taken from reference TRBV5-5 and TRBJ2-7): DAGVTQSPTHLIKTRGQQVTLRCSPISGHKSVSWYQQVLGQGPQFIFQYYEKEERGRGNFPDRFSARQFPNYSSELNVNALLLGDSALYLCASSSYREDPSYEQYFGPGTRLTVT.

The V gene is TRBV5-1, the J gene TRBJ2-7. CDR3 length equals 14 residues. In germline, CDR1 is SGHRS, CDR2 YFSETQ. CDR3 in amino acids: CASSLAEGVGEQYF. The complete variable domain, with remaining parts taken from reference TRBV5-1 and TRBJ2-7, reads KAGVTQTPRYLIKTRGQQVTLSCSPISGHRSVSWYQQTPGQGLQFLFEYFSETQRNKGNFPGRFSGRQFSNSRSEMNVSTLELGDSALYLCASSLAEGVGEQYFGPGTRLTVT.

The chain combines TRBV11-1 with TRBJ2-1; TCRdb calls TRBD2, which cannot be checked without DNA. CDR1 and CDR2 from the germline V gene are SGHAT and FQDESV (reference sequence). The CDR3 is 16 residues long. This CDR3 reads CASSLRSGGSYNEQFF.

The genes are TRBV29-1 and TRBJ1-2; TCRdb calls TRBD1, which cannot be checked without DNA. Germline values: CDR1 SQVTM, CDR2 ANQGSEA. The CDR3 is 13 residues long. Here the CDR3 reads CSVEARENYGYTF.

This chain's CDR3 is CSARGYSGNEQYF. The chain couples TRBV20-1 to TRBJ2-7; TCRdb's D call, TRBD1, is unchecked because there is no DNA. CDR1 and CDR2 from the germline V gene are DFQATT and SNEGSKA (reference sequence). The CDR3 is made up of 13 amino acids.

The chain joins TRBV27 to TRBJ2-7; TCRdb reports TRBD2, a call that lacks DNA to check it against. This CDR3 spans 16 amino acids. Germline-derived CDR1 and CDR2 are MNHEY and SMNVEV (reference sequence). The CDR3 protein is CASSVLLAGGPYEQYF.

The chain is built from TRBV9 and TRBJ2-7; the D call from TCRdb, TRBD2, cannot be confirmed without DNA. Germline V gene lookup returns CDR1 SGDLS and CDR2 YYNGEE. This CDR3 comprises 14 residues. The CDR3 sequence: CASSVPSGAYEQYF.

The rearrangement links TRBV13 to TRBJ1-1. The CDR3 is 16 amino acids. Germline CDR1 reads PRHDT; CDR2 reads FYEKMQ (reference sequence). The CDR3 sequence: CASSLAPGDLNTEAFF.

The chain is built from TRBV7-7 and TRBJ2-1; TCRdb reports TRBD1, a call that lacks DNA to check it against. CDR1 and CDR2 from the germline V gene are SSHAT and FNYEAQ (reference sequence). CDR3 length: 12 residues. The CDR3 loop is CASSAPGGEQFF.

This rearrangement joins TRBV11-2 to TRBJ2-7; without DNA, the TCRdb call of TRBD2 cannot be checked. This CDR3 contains 16 residues. From germline, CDR1 is SGHAT and CDR2 FQNNGV. The CDR3: CASSFSFGTSGYEQYF.

The chain carries TRBV11-3 and TRBJ2-1; absent DNA, TCRdb's TRBD1 call cannot be checked. CDR1 and CDR2 from the germline V gene are SGHNT and YENEEA. The CDR3 is 14 residues long. The CDR3 reads CASSTGQGLDEQFF.